These 29 T cell receptor beta chains originate from one sample sequenced in a study of blood T cell repertoires in COVID-19. Clones were read by immunoSEQ multiplex PCR, and TCRdb kept only the in-frame ones, dropping some. The sample has 120,000 or so clones, 85% to 90% seen once. Sequenced: peripheral blood. The receptors were gathered from a woman aged 55-70 years with COVID-19, enrolled during active disease.

This clone was detected once. V gene TRBV18 combines with J gene TRBJ1-2; possible D gene TRBD1, 5 bases. The germline V gene has CDR1 KGHSH and CDR2 LQKENI. V was shortened by 3 bases and J by 6 bases, with 17 bases between the two germline ends. The CDR3 loop spans 15 amino acids. CDR3 DNA: TGTGCCAGCTCACCTTCAGGGAAAAATCCCCATGGCTACACCTTC. Encoded protein: CASSPSGKNPHGYTF. The full variable domain, completed using reference TRBV18 and TRBJ1-2, is NAGVMQNPRHLVRRRGQEARLRCSPMKGHSHVYWYRQLPEEGLKFMVYLQKENIIDESGMPKERFSAEFPKEGPSILRIQQVVRGDSAAYFCASSPSGKNPHGYTFGSGTRLTVV.

The CDR3 nucleotides are TGTGCCAGCAGCTGGGGGCAGGGTAGTTATCCCCAGCATTTT. It is translated as CASSWGQGSYPQHF. The gene calls are TRBV5-5 and TRBJ1-5, with D tentatively TRBD1 (6 bases). Trimming pared 3 bases from V and 10 bases from J, leaving 17 bases between. The germline V gene encodes CDR1 SGHKS and CDR2 YYEKEE (reference sequence). The CDR3 has 14 residues. The entire variable domain, with the rest obtained from reference TRBV5-5 and TRBJ1-5, is as follows: DAGVTQSPTHLIKTRGQQVTLRCSPISGHKSVSWYQQVLGQGPQFIFQYYEKEERGRGNFPDRFSARQFPNYSSELNVNALLLGDSALYLCASSWGQGSYPQHFGDGTRLSIL.

V is TRBV7-9 and J is TRBJ2-2; 8 bases map to TRBD1. Germline CDR1 SEHNR, CDR2 FQNEAQ (reference sequence). The CDR3 is 16 amino acids. Losses at the gene ends were 3 bases for V and 1 base for J; bases not matched to a gene: 4. The CDR3 sequence is CASSFPGTGNTGELFF. CDR3 nucleotides: TGTGCCAGCAGCTTCCCCGGGACAGGGAACACCGGGGAGCTGTTTTTT. Supplemented by reference TRBV7-9 and TRBJ2-2, the full variable domain reads DTGVSQNPRHKITKRGQNVTFRCDPISEHNRLYWYRQTLGQGPEFLTYFQNEAQLEKSRLLSDRFSAERPKGSFSTLEIQRTEQGDSAMYLCASSFPGTGNTGELFFGEGSRLTVL.

This clone was seen a single time. The chain is built from TRBV11-2 and TRBJ2-1, with 7 positions matching TRBD1. This CDR3 comprises 14 residues. CDR1 is SGHAT and CDR2 is FQNNGV in the germline V gene. Trimming removed 6 bases from V and 1 base from J; junction bases left unmatched: 3. This chain's CDR3 is CASRMTGSYNEQFF. The DNA of the CDR3 is TGTGCCAGCAGGATGACAGGGTCCTACAATGAGCAGTTCTTC.

The J gene is TRBJ2-7, the V gene TRBV5-4, with D perhaps matching TRBD1 (6 bases). The V gene's germline CDR1 is SGHNT and CDR2 YYREEE (reference sequence). The CDR3 loop spans 14 amino acids. V shed 0 bases and J shed 3 bases, with 10 bases lying between them. The CDR3 protein is CASSLAGAVYEQYF. CDR3 nucleotide sequence: TGTGCCAGCAGCTTGGCAGGGGCTGTCTACGAGCAGTACTTC.

This clone was observed once. V is TRBV7-2 and J is TRBJ2-3, with a tentative D call TRBD2 (5 bases). Germline V gives CDR1 SGHTA, CDR2 FQGNSA. Trimming shortened V by 5 bases and J by 1 base, and 10 bases separated the two germline ends. The CDR3 is 14 residues long. CDR3 in DNA: TGTGCCAGCAGCCGTGACTATCGCACAGATACGCAGTATTTT. Amino acid sequence: CASSRDYRTDTQYF.

The chain joins TRBV4-3 to TRBJ2-5; D gene uncertain. The germline gives CDR1 LGHNA, CDR2 YSLEER. Trimming shortened V by 0 bases and J by 2 bases, and 7 bases separated the two germline ends. The CDR3 length is 14 residues. CDR3 coding DNA: TGCGCCAGCAGCCAAGATGGCAGGCAAGAGACCCAGTACTTC. It codes for CASSQDGRQETQYF.

The rearrangement joins TRBV5-4 to TRBJ2-7, with 9 positions matching TRBD2. The J segment lost 6 bases and the V segment lost 1 base, leaving 11 bases of the junction unmatched. The CDR3 extends over 16 amino acids. Germline assignment: CDR1 SGHNT and CDR2 YYREEE (reference sequence). The CDR3: CASSLPIAGVEGEQYF. In nucleotides, the CDR3 is TGTGCCAGCAGCTTGCCCATAGCGGGGGTAGAGGGCGAGCAGTACTTC.

This clone was seen once. J is TRBJ2-1 and V is TRBV27; TRBD1 matches 9 bases. The CDR3 loop spans 15 amino acids. Per germline, CDR1 MNHEY and CDR2 SMNVEV (reference sequence). J lost 4 bases, V lost 4 bases, and 5 bases had no gene match. The CDR3 region is CASSSGQGTYNEQFF. The CDR3 nucleotides read TGTGCCAGCAGTTCGGGACAGGGCACGTACAATGAGCAGTTCTTC.

This clone has only one observation. The chain links TRBV21-1 to TRBJ2-7; the table gives TRBD1 as D, unverified against the DNA. TRBV21-1 is termed a pseudogene. This CDR3 is built from 15 residues. In DNA, the CDR3 is TGTGCCAGCAGCACTACACCAGGGCGCTCCTACGAGCAGTACTTC. It encodes CASSTTPGRSYEQYF.

The chain couples TRBV7-6 to TRBJ1-5; D uncertain. V was shortened by 4 bases and J by 0 bases, with 13 bases between the two germline ends. The germline CDR1 and CDR2 sequences are SGHVS and FNYEAQ. The CDR3 runs to 16 residues. This CDR3 reads CASSSGGSNSNQPQHF. CDR3 bases: TGTGCCAGCAGCTCGGGAGGGAGTAATAGCAATCAGCCCCAGCATTTT.

The chain combines TRBV5-1 with TRBJ2-2, with D hard to call. V gave up 8 bases and J gave up 6 bases, with 8 bases separating them. Germline V gene sequence: CDR1 SGHRS, CDR2 YFSETQ. This CDR3 region has 11 residues. This chain's CDR3 is CASGSPGELFF. The CDR3 DNA reads TGCGCCAGTGGCAGTCCCGGGGAGCTGTTTTTT.

The chain combines TRBV30 with TRBJ1-5; 7 nucleotides agree with TRBD1. Germline loops: CDR1 GTSNPN, CDR2 SVGIG (reference sequence). The J segment lost 5 bases and the V segment lost 3 bases, leaving 4 bases of the junction unmatched. The CDR3 loop spans 13 amino acids. DNA of the CDR3: TGTGCCTGGAGCCCCGACAGGGATCAGCCCCAGCATTTT. It codes for CAWSPDRDQPQHF.

This clone came up a few times. V is TRBV19 and J is TRBJ2-2, with D possibly being TRBD2 (5 bases). V was shortened by 3 bases and J by 0 bases, with 8 bases between the two germline ends. In germline, CDR1 is LNHDA, CDR2 SQIVND (reference sequence). The CDR3 runs to 15 residues. The CDR3 coding sequence is TGTGCCAGTAGTATCGCGGGCGCGAACACCGGGGAGCTGTTTTTT. Amino acid sequence: CASSIAGANTGELFF.

J is TRBJ2-2 and V is TRBV7-2, with a possible D match to TRBD2 (5 bases). The germline V gene has CDR1 SGHTA and CDR2 FQGNSA. CDR3 length equals 17 residues. V was clipped by 1 base and J by 5 bases, with 17 bases between them. CDR3 in DNA: TGTGCCAGCAGCTTAGGAGGGTTCGGGTTGAGGACCGGGGAGCTGTTTTTT. Protein: CASSLGGFGLRTGELFF.

The rearrangement links TRBV10-3 to TRBJ1-4, with 11 positions matching TRBD1. This CDR3 has 16 amino acids. Losses at the gene ends were 5 bases for V and 0 bases for J; bases not matched to a gene: 2. Germline V gives CDR1 ENHRY, CDR2 SYGVKD. DNA of the CDR3: TGTGCCATCAGTACGGGACAGGGGGCAACTAATGAAAAACTGTTTTTT. This sequence encodes CAISTGQGATNEKLFF.

This clone has only one observation. The J gene is TRBJ2-7, the V gene TRBV28; D uncertain. Germline V CDR1 and CDR2: MDHEN, SYDVKM. Deletions cut 1 base from V and 2 bases from J, with 18 bases between. CDR3 size: 17 residues. CDR3 sequence (DNA): TGTGCCAGCAGTTTATCGCGGTACACCCGCCCCACCTACGAGCAGTACTTC. Translated: CASSLSRYTRPTYEQYF.

The chain has TRBV29-1 and TRBJ2-1, with 8 bases matching TRBD2. Per germline, CDR1 SQVTM and CDR2 ANQGSEA. The CDR3 is made up of 13 amino acids. V was pared by 7 bases and J by 3 bases, with 5 bases of the junction left unmatched. As DNA, the CDR3 is TGCAGCGCCTCTAGCGGGCTCTACAATGAGCAGTTCTTC. This encodes CSASSGLYNEQFF.

The V call is TRBV9, the J call TRBJ2-2; D perhaps matches TRBD1 (6 bases). The CDR3 is 19 amino acids. From germline, CDR1 is SGDLS and CDR2 YYNGEE. V was trimmed by 4 bases and J by 0 bases, leaving 22 bases between them. For the CDR3, the DNA is TGTGCCAGCAGCCCGACGGGACACGACGCTTTCGCGAACACCGGGGAGCTGTTTTTT. This translates into CASSPTGHDAFANTGELFF.

This chain links TRBV13 with TRBJ2-3; tentative D call: TRBD1 (6 bases). V lost 2 bases, J lost 5 bases, and 11 bases lay in between. This CDR3 is 14 amino acids long. The V gene's germline CDR1 is PRHDT and CDR2 FYEKMQ (reference sequence). DNA of the CDR3: TGTGCCAGCAGCTTAACAGGGCTCGGAGATACGCAGTATTTT. Translation gives CASSLTGLGDTQYF.

The rearrangement links TRBV21-1 to TRBJ2-7; the table's D gene call, TRBD2, was not cross checked with the DNA. TRBV21-1 is a listed pseudogene. There are 17 residues in the CDR3. Here the CDR3 DNA reads TGTGCCAGCAGCAAACTCCAACTTAGTTCACAGCGGTACGAGCAGTACTTC. Residues: CASSKLQLSSQRYEQYF.

CDR3 bases: TGTGCCAGCAGTTACGGACAGCATCTATACGAGCAGTACTTC. As protein: CASSYGQHLYEQYF. The gene calls are TRBV6-5 and TRBJ2-7; D is perhaps TRBD1 (6 bases). The CDR3 is made up of 14 amino acids. With 2 bases removed from V and 4 bases from J, the gap between germline ends came to 12 bases. The V gene's germline CDR1 is MNHEY and CDR2 SVGAGI.

V and J are TRBV7-2 and TRBJ1-2; no firm D call. Germline CDR1 is SGHTA and CDR2 is FQGNSA. V shed 1 base and J shed 6 bases, with 9 bases lying between them. This CDR3 comprises 13 residues. This CDR3 is CASSLERLNGYTF. For the CDR3, the DNA is TGTGCCAGCAGCTTAGAGAGGCTCAATGGCTACACCTTC. Variable domain in full (rest from reference TRBV7-2 and TRBJ1-2): GAGVSQSPSNKVTEKGKDVELRCDPISGHTALYWYRQSLGQGLEFLIYFQGNSAPDKSGLPSDRFSAERTGGSVSTLTIQRTQQEDSAVYLCASSLERLNGYTFGSGTRLTVV.

The chain employs TRBV4-2 and TRBJ2-4; tentative D call: TRBD2 (5 bases). The CDR3 totals 16 residues. In germline, CDR1 is LGHNA, CDR2 YNFKEQ. With 0 bases removed from V and 1 base from J, the gap between germline ends came to 10 bases. In DNA form, the CDR3 reads TGTGCCAGCAGCCAAGATGTGGGAGCGGCCAAAAACATTCAGTACTTC. It encodes CASSQDVGAAKNIQYF.

The chain carries TRBV19 and TRBJ1-2, with a tentative D call TRBD1 (5 bases). V was pared by 4 bases and J by 5 bases, with 20 bases between. CDR1 and CDR2 from the germline V gene are LNHDA and SQIVND (reference sequence). This CDR3 is 16 amino acids long. CDR3 sequence (DNA): TGTGCCAGTAGTACCACCGGGACTCAGGTGGGGTATGGCTACACCTTC. Residues: CASSTTGTQVGYGYTF.

This chain's CDR3 is CASMYGGGADTQYF. CDR3 nucleotides: TGTGCCAGTATGTACGGGGGTGGCGCAGATACGCAGTATTTT. The rearrangement joins TRBV19 to TRBJ2-3, with TRBD2 as a possible D gene (6 bases). The CDR3 runs to 14 residues. CDR1 LNHDA and CDR2 SQIVND come from the germline V gene (reference sequence). The V end lost 7 bases, the J end lost 4 bases, and 15 bases lay between the germline ends.

The chain combines TRBV3-1 (or the pseudogene TRBV3-2) with TRBJ2-2, with D unclear. Germline CDR1 is LGHDT and CDR2 is YNNKEL (reference sequence). V lost 4 bases and J 6 bases, leaving 12 bases between the germline ends. CDR3 size: 14 residues. The CDR3 nucleotides read TGTGCCAGCAGCCCCGATGGCCGGGCCGGGGAGCTGTTTTTT. Amino acid sequence: CASSPDGRAGELFF.

This rearrangement joins TRBV19 to TRBJ2-5; 7 bases agree with TRBD1. The CDR3 totals 15 residues. Germline CDR1 reads LNHDA; CDR2 reads SQIVND (reference sequence). J lost 2 bases, V lost 2 bases, and 5 bases had no gene match. The CDR3 region has the DNA TGTGCCAGTAGTATATCCGGACAGGAGCAAGAGACCCAGTACTTC. It yields the protein CASSISGQEQETQYF. Drawing the rest from reference TRBV19 and TRBJ2-5, the complete variable domain is DGGITQSPKYLFRKEGQNVTLSCEQNLNHDAMYWYRQDPGQGLRLIYYSQIVNDFQKGDIAEGYSVSREKKESFPLTVTSAQKNPTAFYLCASSISGQEQETQYFGPGTRLLVL.

The rearrangement joins TRBV10-3 to TRBJ1-3, with D unclear. Looked up from germline, CDR1 is ENHRY and CDR2 is SYGVKD. This CDR3 spans 13 amino acids. Between the trimmed V and J ends, which lost 5 bases and 2 bases, there was a span of 7 bases. The CDR3 region has the DNA TGTGCCATCAGTAGAGAGCCTGGAAACACCATATATTTT. This encodes CAISREPGNTIYF.